A selection of T cell receptor beta chains follows, all from one sample in a study of CD8+CD57+ T cells in acquired aplastic anemia. Each CDR3 protein gets one entry after TCRdb re-called the reads with MiXCR. The sample shows about 150,000 distinct CDR3 sequences, 48% of them seen only once. The sequenced sample consisted of sorted CD4+, CD8+, or CD8+CD57+ T cells (not recorded which) from PBMCs. The origin of the receptors is a human donor with aplastic anemia. The CDR3 runs from the conserved cysteine through the conserved F or W. A D gene is named only where the DNA matches it firmly. Only part of the rows carry a size: once, few, many, or a class if the clone is expanded.

d_call: TRBD2
v_call: TRBV5-1
j_call: TRBJ2-3
clone_size: NA
cdr3_aa: CASSPGGTSGTDTQYF
cdr3_nt: TGCGCCAGCAGCCCTGGAGGCACTAGCGGTACAGATACGCAGTATTTT

d_call: NA
v_call: TRBV28
j_call: TRBJ2-3
clone_size: NA
cdr3_aa: CASRVPDPLGRPSTDTQYF
cdr3_nt: TGTGCCAGCAGGGTCCCGGACCCTTTGGGGCGCCCTAGCACAGATACGCAGTATTTT

d_call: NA
v_call: TRBV9
j_call: TRBJ2-7
clone_size: many
cdr3_aa: CASSVTQGSYEQYF
cdr3_nt: TGTGCCAGCAGCGTAACGCAGGGGTCCTACGAGCAGTACTTC

d_call: TRBD1
v_call: TRBV11-3
j_call: TRBJ1-6
clone_size: NA
cdr3_aa: CASSMDRDDSPLHF
cdr3_nt: TGTGCCAGCAGCATGGACAGGGACGACTCACCCCTCCACTTT

d_call: NA
v_call: TRBV29-1
j_call: TRBJ2-7
clone_size: NA
cdr3_aa: CSVRQTSDYEQYF
cdr3_nt: TGCAGCGTGAGACAGACTTCAGACTACGAGCAGTACTTC

d_call: NA
v_call: TRBV7-3
j_call: TRBJ2-2
clone_size: many
cdr3_aa: CASSYITGELFF
cdr3_nt: TGTGCCAGCAGCTATATAACCGGGGAGCTGTTTTTT

d_call: TRBD1
v_call: TRBV7-9
j_call: TRBJ2-1
clone_size: many
cdr3_aa: CASNHHQGDSYNEQFF
cdr3_nt: TGTGCCAGCAACCATCACCAGGGGGACTCCTACAATGAGCAGTTCTTC

d_call: NA
v_call: TRBV10-3
j_call: TRBJ1-6
clone_size: NA
cdr3_aa: CAISVRGRSYNSPLHF
cdr3_nt: TGTGCCATCAGTGTGAGGGGACGCTCCTATAATTCACCCCTCCACTTT

d_call: NA
v_call: TRBV3-1
j_call: TRBJ2-5
clone_size: NA
cdr3_aa: CASSQAGTWVETQYF
cdr3_nt: TGTGCCAGCAGCCAAGCCGGGACATGGGTGGAGACCCAGTACTTC

d_call: NA
v_call: TRBV2
j_call: TRBJ1-1
clone_size: few
cdr3_aa: CASLRAPNTEAFF
cdr3_nt: TGTGCCAGTCTCAGGGCTCCGAACACTGAAGCTTTCTTT

d_call: NA
v_call: TRBV20-1
j_call: TRBJ1-1
clone_size: NA
cdr3_aa: CSTFKGQNTEAFF
cdr3_nt: TGCAGTACCTTCAAAGGACAGAACACTGAAGCTTTCTTT

d_call: TRBD2
v_call: TRBV12-3/TRBV12-4
j_call: TRBJ2-5
clone_size: many
cdr3_aa: CASSSGEGGGETQYF
cdr3_nt: TGTGCCAGCAGTTCGGGGGAGGGCGGTGGGGAGACCCAGTACTTC

d_call: TRBD2
v_call: TRBV4-3
j_call: TRBJ2-7
clone_size: many
cdr3_aa: CASSPAGGINEQYF
cdr3_nt: TGCGCCAGCAGCCCAGCGGGAGGGATCAACGAGCAGTACTTC

d_call: NA
v_call: TRBV5-4
j_call: TRBJ2-3
clone_size: many
cdr3_aa: CASSQTLGDTQYF
cdr3_nt: TGTGCCAGCAGCCAAACTTTGGGAGATACGCAGTATTTT

d_call: TRBD1
v_call: TRBV11-3
j_call: TRBJ2-7
clone_size: many
cdr3_aa: CASSLETGYEQYF
cdr3_nt: TGTGCCAGCAGCTTGGAGACAGGGTACGAGCAGTACTTC

d_call: NA
v_call: TRBV7-2
j_call: TRBJ1-1
clone_size: NA
cdr3_aa: CASSLTAMNTEAFF
cdr3_nt: TGTGCCAGCAGCTTGACAGCCATGAACACTGAAGCTTTCTTT

d_call: NA
v_call: TRBV7-2
j_call: TRBJ2-7
clone_size: once
cdr3_aa: CASSLAQQYEQYF
cdr3_nt: TGTGCCAGCAGCTTAGCGCAACAGTACGAGCAGTACTTC

d_call: NA
v_call: TRBV5-1
j_call: TRBJ2-3
clone_size: many
cdr3_aa: CASSLGETVRGADTQYF
cdr3_nt: TGCGCCAGCAGCCTTGGGGAAACAGTGAGGGGCGCAGATACGCAGTATTTT

d_call: NA
v_call: TRBV12-5
j_call: TRBJ2-7
clone_size: few
cdr3_aa: CASASGGYEQYF
cdr3_nt: TGTGCTAGTGCCTCCGGTGGGTACGAGCAGTACTTC

d_call: NA
v_call: TRBV28
j_call: TRBJ1-1
clone_size: NA
cdr3_aa: CASSLVTKAAEAFF
cdr3_nt: TGTGCCAGCAGTTTAGTGACAAAAGCGGCTGAAGCTTTCTTT

d_call: NA
v_call: TRBV6-1
j_call: TRBJ2-7
clone_size: many
cdr3_aa: CASSVPGGTSYEQYF
cdr3_nt: TGTGCCAGCAGTGTTCCGGGGGGCACCTCCTACGAGCAGTACTTC

d_call: NA
v_call: TRBV7-8
j_call: TRBJ2-2
clone_size: once
cdr3_aa: CASNQLANTGELFF
cdr3_nt: TGTGCCAGCAACCAGTTGGCCAACACCGGGGAGCTGTTTTTT

d_call: NA
v_call: TRBV24-1
j_call: TRBJ1-5
clone_size: NA
cdr3_aa: CATSELGQPQHF
cdr3_nt: TGTGCCACCAGTGAGTTAGGTCAGCCCCAGCATTTT

d_call: TRBD2
v_call: TRBV29-1
j_call: TRBJ2-5
clone_size: few
cdr3_aa: CSVSGRGQYF
cdr3_nt: TGCAGCGTATCCGGGAGGGGCCAGTACTTC

d_call: NA
v_call: TRBV10-3
j_call: TRBJ1-6
clone_size: NA
cdr3_aa: CAISGVGGSPLHF
cdr3_nt: TGTGCCATCAGTGGGGTAGGGGGTTCACCCCTCCACTTT

d_call: NA
v_call: TRBV5-1
j_call: TRBJ2-5
clone_size: NA
cdr3_aa: CASSPGGPGETQYF
cdr3_nt: TGCGCCAGCAGCCCGGGGGGCCCAGGGGAGACCCAGTACTTC

d_call: TRBD1
v_call: TRBV4-1
j_call: TRBJ2-7
clone_size: many
cdr3_aa: CASSLGTGAYEQYF
cdr3_nt: TGCGCCAGCAGCCTAGGGACAGGGGCCTACGAGCAGTACTTC

d_call: NA
v_call: TRBV4-1
j_call: TRBJ2-5
clone_size: many
cdr3_aa: CASKTEDSQETQYF
cdr3_nt: TGCGCCAGCAAGACGGAGGACAGCCAAGAGACCCAGTACTTC

d_call: NA
v_call: TRBV19
j_call: TRBJ1-1
clone_size: NA
cdr3_aa: CASSGRQAAQAFF
cdr3_nt: TGTGCCAGTAGTGGGCGACAGGCGGCTCAAGCTTTCTTT

d_call: NA
v_call: TRBV19
j_call: TRBJ2-7
clone_size: NA
cdr3_aa: CASSIGSGANEQYF
cdr3_nt: TGTGCCAGTAGTATTGGCTCTGGGGCCAACGAGCAGTACTTC

d_call: NA
v_call: TRBV7-2
j_call: TRBJ1-3
clone_size: NA
cdr3_aa: CASSSWTGNTIYF
cdr3_nt: TGTGCCAGCAGCTCTTGGACTGGAAACACCATATATTTT

d_call: TRBD2
v_call: TRBV20-1
j_call: TRBJ2-5
clone_size: many
cdr3_aa: CSARDPSGGGETQYF
cdr3_nt: TGCAGTGCTAGAGATCCTAGCGGCGGGGGGGAGACCCAGTACTTC

d_call: NA
v_call: TRBV12-3/TRBV12-4
j_call: TRBJ1-1
clone_size: many
cdr3_aa: CASSFSGTRGAFF
cdr3_nt: TGTGCCAGCAGTTTCTCCGGAACGCGCGGGGCTTTCTTT

d_call: NA
v_call: TRBV9
j_call: TRBJ2-2
clone_size: many
cdr3_aa: CASSDAPEDDSYPSGELFF
cdr3_nt: TGTGCCAGCAGCGATGCACCAGAGGATGACTCCTATCCAAGCGGGGAGCTGTTTTTT

d_call: NA
v_call: TRBV7-6
j_call: TRBJ2-7
clone_size: NA
cdr3_aa: CASSLDGSSYEQYF
cdr3_nt: TGTGCCAGCAGCTTAGATGGGTCATCCTACGAGCAGTACTTC

d_call: NA
v_call: TRBV29-1
j_call: TRBJ2-7
clone_size: many
cdr3_aa: CSVEEGGTEQYF
cdr3_nt: TGCAGCGTTGAAGAGGGGGGTACCGAGCAGTACTTC

d_call: NA
v_call: TRBV7-9
j_call: TRBJ2-2
clone_size: many
cdr3_aa: CASSLVGRNTGELFF
cdr3_nt: TGTGCCAGCAGCTTAGTCGGCAGGAACACCGGGGAGCTGTTTTTT

d_call: TRBD2
v_call: TRBV5-1
j_call: TRBJ2-3
clone_size: NA
cdr3_aa: CASSELAVSTDTQYF
cdr3_nt: TGCGCCAGCAGCGAGCTAGCGGTTAGCACAGATACGCAGTATTTT

d_call: NA
v_call: TRBV19
j_call: TRBJ1-2
clone_size: NA
cdr3_aa: CASSRESNYGYTF
cdr3_nt: TGTGCCAGTAGTCGGGAGTCTAACTATGGCTACACCTTC

d_call: NA
v_call: TRBV24-1
j_call: TRBJ2-1
clone_size: NA
cdr3_aa: CATSDDSKIVNEQFF
cdr3_nt: TGTGCCACCAGTGACGACTCAAAGATCGTCAATGAGCAGTTCTTC

d_call: TRBD1
v_call: TRBV10-3
j_call: TRBJ1-2
clone_size: many
cdr3_aa: CATIEDRGSGGYTF
cdr3_nt: TGTGCCACCATAGAAGACAGGGGATCGGGGGGCTACACCTTC

d_call: NA
v_call: TRBV6-5
j_call: TRBJ2-1
clone_size: NA
cdr3_aa: CASSYSGSRSYNEQFF
cdr3_nt: TGTGCCAGCAGTTACTCGGGCAGTCGCTCCTACAATGAGCAGTTCTTC

d_call: TRBD2
v_call: TRBV15
j_call: TRBJ2-3
clone_size: few
cdr3_aa: CATSRQRTSATDTQYF
cdr3_nt: TGTGCCACCAGCAGACAACGGACTAGCGCGACAGATACGCAGTATTTT

d_call: TRBD2
v_call: TRBV3-1
j_call: TRBJ2-1
clone_size: many
cdr3_aa: CASSPGLADTYNEQFF
cdr3_nt: TGTGCCAGCAGCCCCGGACTAGCCGACACCTACAATGAGCAGTTCTTC

d_call: TRBD2
v_call: TRBV20-1
j_call: TRBJ2-5
clone_size: NA
cdr3_aa: CSASRTSGGQETQYF
cdr3_nt: TGCAGTGCTAGCCGAACTAGCGGGGGCCAAGAGACCCAGTACTTC

d_call: NA
v_call: TRBV19
j_call: TRBJ1-3
clone_size: many
cdr3_aa: CASSYPSHRDASSGNTIYF
cdr3_nt: TGTGCCAGTAGTTACCCAAGCCACAGGGACGCCAGCTCTGGAAACACCATATATTTT

d_call: TRBD1
v_call: TRBV5-5
j_call: TRBJ1-1
clone_size: many
cdr3_aa: CASSPGGNTEAFF
cdr3_nt: TGTGCCAGCAGTCCAGGGGGGAACACTGAAGCTTTCTTT

d_call: NA
v_call: TRBV19
j_call: TRBJ1-2
clone_size: once
cdr3_aa: CASSNPGERVYGYTF
cdr3_nt: TGTGCCAGTAGTAATCCAGGGGAAAGGGTCTATGGCTACACCTTC